This T cell receptor (beta chain) was observed in a study of blood T cell repertoires in COVID-19. Overall study context: T cells, B-cell-depleted T cells, or PBMCs provided the cDNA or gDNA that served as material.

V lost 3 bases to trimming and J lost 0 bases; unmatched junction nucleotides: 2. The CDR3 is 15 amino acids. Germline loops: CDR1 SNHLY, CDR2 FYNNEI. Authors' data handling: Using reference gene primer amplification, nucleated cell counts were estimated. Produced via immunoSEQ multiplex PCR; TCRdb's table is partial and in-frame only. V and J calls and clone size are given by that table; D and trimming were obtained from the DNA. This table has 110,000 or so clones, about 80% appearing once. The TCR sequence derives from a woman aged 40 to 50 with acute or convalescent COVID-19. V is TRBV2 and J is TRBJ1-5; 7 bases align to TRBD1. Input material: peripheral blood. The CDR3 DNA reads as TGTGCCAGCAGTGAGGGACAGACTAGCAATCAGCCCCAGCATTTT. Amino acids: CASSEGQTSNQPQHF. Drawing the rest from reference TRBV2 and TRBJ1-5, the complete variable domain is EPEVTQTPSHQVTQMGQEVILRCVPISNHLYFYWYRQILGQKVEFLVSFYNNEISEKSEIFDDQFSVERPDGSNFTLKIRSTKLEDSAMYFCASSEGQTSNQPQHFGDGTRLSIL.